The rows below give T cell receptor beta chains drawn from one sample of a study of cytomegalovirus exposure and HLA in healthy donors. Method: immunoSEQ multiplex PCR; TCRdb's copy keeps in-frame clones and lacks some. The sample shows around 260,000 clones, about 90% of them seen only once. Sequencing input: PBMCs. These receptors all stem from a woman aged 25 to 39 in good health and CMV-seronegative. CDR3s include the opening cysteine and the closing phenylalanine or tryptophan. The order of the fields is CDR3 DNA, CDR3 protein, J gene, D gene, V gene, clone size. The D gene is left open where the match is weak. Clone size is not always given. Where it is, it says once, few, many or a class for expanded clones.

cdr3_nt: TGCGCCAGCAGTGTGGGGCCCGCCAATGAGCAGTTCTTC
cdr3_aa: CASSVGPANEQFF
j_call: TRBJ2-1
d_call: .
v_call: TRBV10-2
clone_size: .

cdr3_nt: TGTGCCAGCAGCCCCCGGACAGGATCCGGGTATGGCTACACCTTC
cdr3_aa: CASSPRTGSGYGYTF
j_call: TRBJ1-2
d_call: TRBD1
v_call: TRBV7-2
clone_size: .

cdr3_nt: TGTGCCAGCAGTCCACAGGGTCCTAGCAATCAGCCCCAGCATTTT
cdr3_aa: CASSPQGPSNQPQHF
j_call: TRBJ1-5
d_call: .
v_call: TRBV28
clone_size: .

cdr3_nt: TGCGCCAGCAGCCACGGGGGAGGGAGGGGGTCCTACGAGCAGTACTTC
cdr3_aa: CASSHGGGRGSYEQYF
j_call: TRBJ2-7
d_call: .
v_call: TRBV4-1
clone_size: .

cdr3_nt: TGTGCCAGCAGCTTGGGAACAGGTTACGAGCAGTACTTC
cdr3_aa: CASSLGTGYEQYF
j_call: TRBJ2-7
d_call: .
v_call: TRBV13
clone_size: .

cdr3_nt: TGTGCCACCAGCAGAGAACGAGGCACTGAAGCTTTCTTT
cdr3_aa: CATSRERGTEAFF
j_call: TRBJ1-1
d_call: .
v_call: TRBV15
clone_size: .

cdr3_nt: TGTGCCAGCAGTTTTGCCACCAGGGGATTGGCGGAAGCTTTCTTT
cdr3_aa: CASSFATRGLAEAFF
j_call: TRBJ1-1
d_call: .
v_call: TRBV28
clone_size: .

cdr3_nt: TGCGCCAGCAGCTCTGAACAGGGTACAATCTGGTATTTT
cdr3_aa: CASSSEQGTIWYF
j_call: TRBJ2-3
d_call: .
v_call: TRBV5-1
clone_size: .

cdr3_nt: TGTGCCAGCAGCAAAGACAGGGAAAGCAATCAGCCCCAGCATTTT
cdr3_aa: CASSKDRESNQPQHF
j_call: TRBJ1-5
d_call: .
v_call: TRBV21-1
clone_size: .

cdr3_nt: TGTGCCAGCAGCTGGGGGGATACGCAGTATTTT
cdr3_aa: CASSWGDTQYF
j_call: TRBJ2-3
d_call: .
v_call: TRBV9
clone_size: .

cdr3_nt: TGTGCCAGCAGCTTAGACACCATGAGCTCCTACGAGCAGTACTTC
cdr3_aa: CASSLDTMSSYEQYF
j_call: TRBJ2-7
d_call: .
v_call: TRBV7-6
clone_size: .

cdr3_nt: TGTGCCAGCAGTTTACCCCTCGGGCGGGCTCGACAGAGCTCCTACAATGAGCAGTTCTTC
cdr3_aa: CASSLPLGRARQSSYNEQFF
j_call: TRBJ2-1
d_call: .
v_call: TRBV28
clone_size: .

cdr3_nt: TGTGCCAGCAGTTTAACTCAGGGTGAAGCTTTCTTT
cdr3_aa: CASSLTQGEAFF
j_call: TRBJ1-1
d_call: .
v_call: TRBV27
clone_size: .

cdr3_nt: TGCGCCAGCAGCCAAGATAGGGCAGCTCAGTACTTC
cdr3_aa: CASSQDRAAQYF
j_call: TRBJ2-4
d_call: .
v_call: TRBV4-3
clone_size: .

cdr3_nt: TGTGCCAGCAGCTTATCAGCGGGAGGCGGGGCCTACGAGCAGTACTTC
cdr3_aa: CASSLSAGGGAYEQYF
j_call: TRBJ2-7
d_call: TRBD2
v_call: TRBV7-2
clone_size: .

cdr3_nt: TGTGCCAGTAGTCCCCCCGTCAGGATGAACACTGAAGCTTTCTTT
cdr3_aa: CASSPPVRMNTEAFF
j_call: TRBJ1-1
d_call: .
v_call: TRBV19
clone_size: .

cdr3_nt: TGTGCCATCGGGTGGACAGGGGATGGGACAGATACGCAGTATTTT
cdr3_aa: CAIGWTGDGTDTQYF
j_call: TRBJ2-3
d_call: TRBD1
v_call: TRBV10-3
clone_size: .

cdr3_nt: TGTGCCAGCAGCCAAGATAACGTTGGGGTAGCGGGACAGACCGGGGAGCTGTTTTTT
cdr3_aa: CASSQDNVGVAGQTGELFF
j_call: TRBJ2-2
d_call: .
v_call: TRBV4-2
clone_size: .

cdr3_nt: TGTGCCAGCAGTTTCGGGACCGGCTCCTACAATGAGCAGTTCTTC
cdr3_aa: CASSFGTGSYNEQFF
j_call: TRBJ2-1
d_call: .
v_call: TRBV6-5
clone_size: .

cdr3_nt: TGTGCCAGCAGTGAAGCGACCCCTGGCAGGGAGTACTTC
cdr3_aa: CASSEATPGREYF
j_call: TRBJ2-7
d_call: .
v_call: TRBV2
clone_size: .

cdr3_nt: TGTGCCAGCAGCCCCAAGCGGGAGTGGGGAATTGAGCAGTTCTTC
cdr3_aa: CASSPKREWGIEQFF
j_call: TRBJ2-1
d_call: TRBD2
v_call: TRBV5-4
clone_size: .

cdr3_nt: TGTGCCAGCAGCTTAGGTCCCGAGACCCAGTACTTC
cdr3_aa: CASSLGPETQYF
j_call: TRBJ2-5
d_call: .
v_call: TRBV7-9
clone_size: .

cdr3_nt: TGTGCCAGCAGTTCCGGAGTTCGTGGGAGGTACGGGGAGCTGTTTTTT
cdr3_aa: CASSSGVRGRYGELFF
j_call: TRBJ2-2
d_call: .
v_call: TRBV27
clone_size: .

cdr3_nt: TGTGCCAGCAGTCCGGACAGGGGGAACACCGGGGAGCTGTTTTTT
cdr3_aa: CASSPDRGNTGELFF
j_call: TRBJ2-2
d_call: TRBD1
v_call: TRBV28
clone_size: .

cdr3_nt: TGCGCCAGCAGCCAAGGGACAGGGGTATCATCGTATGGCTACACCTTC
cdr3_aa: CASSQGTGVSSYGYTF
j_call: TRBJ1-2
d_call: TRBD1
v_call: TRBV4-3
clone_size: .

cdr3_nt: TGTGCCAGCAGCCCTGGGACGCCCTATGGCTACACCTTC
cdr3_aa: CASSPGTPYGYTF
j_call: TRBJ1-2
d_call: .
v_call: TRBV11-2
clone_size: .

cdr3_nt: TGTGCCAGCAGCGGCATAACGGGGGGGACCCAGTACTTC
cdr3_aa: CASSGITGGTQYF
j_call: TRBJ2-5
d_call: TRBD2
v_call: TRBV13
clone_size: .

cdr3_nt: TGTGCCAGCAGTGTCAGGGGACAGGGTGGTAATGAGCAGTTCTTC
cdr3_aa: CASSVRGQGGNEQFF
j_call: TRBJ2-1
d_call: TRBD1
v_call: TRBV2
clone_size: once

cdr3_nt: TGTGCCAGCAGCGTAAGTCTCAATCAGCCCCAGCATTTT
cdr3_aa: CASSVSLNQPQHF
j_call: TRBJ1-5
d_call: .
v_call: TRBV7-6
clone_size: .

cdr3_nt: TGTGCCAGCAGTGCCCGGATTGGGGTAGCGGGGACTAGCACAGATACGCAGTATTTT
cdr3_aa: CASSARIGVAGTSTDTQYF
j_call: TRBJ2-3
d_call: TRBD2
v_call: TRBV28
clone_size: .

cdr3_nt: TGTGCCAGCAGCTCCCGCTACACAGATACGCAGTATTTT
cdr3_aa: CASSSRYTDTQYF
j_call: TRBJ2-3
d_call: .
v_call: TRBV11-3
clone_size: .

cdr3_nt: TGTGCCAGCAGCGCCCACCTCGGGACAGGGTACCACGAGCAGTACTTC
cdr3_aa: CASSAHLGTGYHEQYF
j_call: TRBJ2-7
d_call: TRBD1
v_call: TRBV9
clone_size: once

cdr3_nt: TGTGCCAGCAGCCTTAACAGGGGGCGCTACGAGCAGTACTTC
cdr3_aa: CASSLNRGRYEQYF
j_call: TRBJ2-7
d_call: TRBD1
v_call: TRBV7-2
clone_size: .

cdr3_nt: TGTGCCAGCAGTACCCTGTCGGGGGGCCTTAACTATGGCTACACCTTC
cdr3_aa: CASSTLSGGLNYGYTF
j_call: TRBJ1-2
d_call: .
v_call: TRBV28
clone_size: .

cdr3_nt: TGTGCCAGCAGCGGACCCGGGACAGAGGCCCCCTACGAGCAGTACTTC
cdr3_aa: CASSGPGTEAPYEQYF
j_call: TRBJ2-7
d_call: TRBD1
v_call: TRBV7-9
clone_size: .

cdr3_nt: TGTGCCAGCAGCGCCGGGACGGTAATGAACACTGAAGCTTTCTTT
cdr3_aa: CASSAGTVMNTEAFF
j_call: TRBJ1-1
d_call: .
v_call: TRBV9
clone_size: once

cdr3_nt: TGCGCCAGCAGCTTGACTAGCGGATCCCTTCTGGAGACCCAGTACTTC
cdr3_aa: CASSLTSGSLLETQYF
j_call: TRBJ2-5
d_call: TRBD2
v_call: TRBV5-1
clone_size: .

cdr3_nt: TGTGCCAGTAGTATCCCCGGGACAGGGAGCACAGATACGCAGTATTTT
cdr3_aa: CASSIPGTGSTDTQYF
j_call: TRBJ2-3
d_call: TRBD1
v_call: TRBV19
clone_size: .